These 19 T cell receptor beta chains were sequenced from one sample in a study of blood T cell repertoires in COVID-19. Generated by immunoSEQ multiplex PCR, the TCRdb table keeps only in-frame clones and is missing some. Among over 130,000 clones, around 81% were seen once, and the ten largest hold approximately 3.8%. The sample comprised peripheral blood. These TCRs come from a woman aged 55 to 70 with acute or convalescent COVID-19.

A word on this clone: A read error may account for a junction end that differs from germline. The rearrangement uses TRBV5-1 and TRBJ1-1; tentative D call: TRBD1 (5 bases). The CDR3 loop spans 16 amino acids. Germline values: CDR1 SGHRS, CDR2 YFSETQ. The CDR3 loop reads CTSSFNSGGANTEAFF. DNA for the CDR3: TGCACCAGCAGCTTTAATTCGGGTGGGGCGAACACTGAAGCTTTCTTT.

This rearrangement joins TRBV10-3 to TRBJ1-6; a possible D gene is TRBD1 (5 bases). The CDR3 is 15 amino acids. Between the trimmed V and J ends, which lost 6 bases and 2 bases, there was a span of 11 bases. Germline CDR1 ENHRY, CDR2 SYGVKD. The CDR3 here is CAIRGATAYNSPLHF. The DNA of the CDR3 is TGTGCCATCAGAGGGGCGACAGCCTATAATTCACCCCTCCACTTT.

CDR3 in DNA: TGTGCCATCAGTGAGCGAGGGGGTTACTACGAGCAGTACTTC. Protein product: CAISERGGYYEQYF. The gene calls are TRBV10-3 and TRBJ2-7; perhaps TRBD1 as D (6 bases). Germline CDR1 and CDR2: ENHRY and SYGVKD. Trimming pared 2 bases from V and 3 bases from J, leaving 11 bases between. The CDR3 is made up of 14 amino acids.

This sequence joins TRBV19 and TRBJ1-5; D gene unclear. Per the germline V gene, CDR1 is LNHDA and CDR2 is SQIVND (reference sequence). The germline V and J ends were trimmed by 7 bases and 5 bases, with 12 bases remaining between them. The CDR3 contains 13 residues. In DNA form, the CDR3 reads TGTGCCAGTACGGAGGGTTGGTATCAGCCCCAGCATTTT. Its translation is CASTEGWYQPQHF.

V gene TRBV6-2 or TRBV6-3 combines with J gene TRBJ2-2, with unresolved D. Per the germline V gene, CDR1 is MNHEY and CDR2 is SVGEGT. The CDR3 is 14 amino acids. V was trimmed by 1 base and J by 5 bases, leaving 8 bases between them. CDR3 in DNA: TGTGCCAGCAGTTACTTCGGGTGGACCGGGGAGCTGTTTTTT. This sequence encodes CASSYFGWTGELFF.

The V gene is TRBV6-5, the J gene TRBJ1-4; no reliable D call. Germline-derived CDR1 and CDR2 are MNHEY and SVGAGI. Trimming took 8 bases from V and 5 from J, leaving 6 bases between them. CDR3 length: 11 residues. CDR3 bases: TGTGCCAGCCGACACAATGAAAAACTGTTTTTT. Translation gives CASRHNEKLFF.

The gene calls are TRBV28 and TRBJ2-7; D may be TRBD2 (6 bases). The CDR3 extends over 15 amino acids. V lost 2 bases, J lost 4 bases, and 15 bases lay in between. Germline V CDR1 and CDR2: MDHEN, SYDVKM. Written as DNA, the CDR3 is TGTGCCAGCAGTTTAGGGCCCGGCGGGGTATACGAGCAGTACTTC. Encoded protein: CASSLGPGGVYEQYF. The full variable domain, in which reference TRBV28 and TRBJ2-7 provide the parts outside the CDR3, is DVKVTQSSRYLVKRTGEKVFLECVQDMDHENMFWYRQDPGLGLRLIYFSYDVKMKEKGDIPEGYSVSREKKERFSLILESASTNQTSMYLCASSLGPGGVYEQYFGPGTRLTVT.

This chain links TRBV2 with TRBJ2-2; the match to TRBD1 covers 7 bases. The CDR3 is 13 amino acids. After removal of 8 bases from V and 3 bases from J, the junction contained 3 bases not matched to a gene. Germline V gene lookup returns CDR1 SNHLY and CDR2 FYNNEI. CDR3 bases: TGTGCCAGCCACAGGGGCCACACCGGGGAGCTGTTTTTT. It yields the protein CASHRGHTGELFF.

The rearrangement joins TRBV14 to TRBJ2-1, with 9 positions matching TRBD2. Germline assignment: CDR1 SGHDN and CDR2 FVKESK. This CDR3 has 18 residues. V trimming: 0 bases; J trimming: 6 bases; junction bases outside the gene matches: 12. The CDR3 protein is CASSQDPLAGVYSNEQFF. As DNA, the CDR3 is TGTGCCAGCAGCCAAGACCCCTTAGCGGGAGTGTACAGCAATGAGCAGTTCTTC.

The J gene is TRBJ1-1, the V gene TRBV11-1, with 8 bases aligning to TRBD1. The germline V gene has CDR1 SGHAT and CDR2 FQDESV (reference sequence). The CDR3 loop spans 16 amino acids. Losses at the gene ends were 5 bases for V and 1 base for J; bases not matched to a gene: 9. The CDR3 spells CASSVRGDRWNTEAFF. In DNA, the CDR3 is TGTGCCAGCAGCGTTAGAGGGGACAGGTGGAACACTGAAGCTTTCTTT. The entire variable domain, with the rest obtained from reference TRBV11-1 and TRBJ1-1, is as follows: EAEVAQSPRYKITEKSQAVAFWCDPISGHATLYWYRQILGQGPELLVQFQDESVVDDSQLPKDRFSAERLKGVDSTLKIQPAELGDSAMYLCASSVRGDRWNTEAFFGQGTRLTVV.

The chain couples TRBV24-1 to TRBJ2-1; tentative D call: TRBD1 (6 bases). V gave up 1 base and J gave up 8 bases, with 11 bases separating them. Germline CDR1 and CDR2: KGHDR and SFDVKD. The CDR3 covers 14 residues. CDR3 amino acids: CATSDLGQWDEQFF. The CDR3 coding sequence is TGTGCCACCAGTGATTTAGGACAGTGGGATGAGCAGTTCTTC.

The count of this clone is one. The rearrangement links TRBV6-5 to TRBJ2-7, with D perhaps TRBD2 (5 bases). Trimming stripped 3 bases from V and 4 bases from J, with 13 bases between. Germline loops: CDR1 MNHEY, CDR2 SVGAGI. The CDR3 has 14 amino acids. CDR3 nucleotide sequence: TGTGCCAGCAGTTATGGGCAGCGAGGGTACGAGCAGTACTTC. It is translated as CASSYGQRGYEQYF.

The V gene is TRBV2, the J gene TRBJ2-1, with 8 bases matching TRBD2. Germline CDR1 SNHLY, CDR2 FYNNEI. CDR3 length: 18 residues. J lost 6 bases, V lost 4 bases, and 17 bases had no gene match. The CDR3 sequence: CASSVQREMNRVSNEQFF. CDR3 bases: TGTGCCAGCAGTGTACAGCGGGAGATGAATCGTGTTTCCAATGAGCAGTTCTTC.

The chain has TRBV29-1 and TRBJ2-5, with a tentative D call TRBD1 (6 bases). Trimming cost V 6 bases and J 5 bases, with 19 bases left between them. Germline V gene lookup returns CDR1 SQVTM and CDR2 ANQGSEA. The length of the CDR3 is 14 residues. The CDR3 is CSVREIQGWETQYF. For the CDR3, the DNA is TGCAGCGTCAGAGAAATACAGGGATGGGAGACCCAGTACTTC.

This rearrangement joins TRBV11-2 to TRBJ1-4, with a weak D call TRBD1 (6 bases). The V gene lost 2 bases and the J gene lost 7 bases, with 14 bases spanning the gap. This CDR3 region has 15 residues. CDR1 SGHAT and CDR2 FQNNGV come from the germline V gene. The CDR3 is CASSLTGFYGEKLFF. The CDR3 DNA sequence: TGTGCCAGCAGCTTAACAGGGTTTTATGGTGAAAAACTGTTTTTT.

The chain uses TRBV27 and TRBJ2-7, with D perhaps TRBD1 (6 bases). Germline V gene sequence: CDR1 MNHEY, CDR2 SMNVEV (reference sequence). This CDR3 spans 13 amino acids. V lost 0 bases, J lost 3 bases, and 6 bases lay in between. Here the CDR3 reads CASSLSQGYEQYF. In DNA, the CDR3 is TGTGCCAGCAGTTTATCACAGGGCTACGAGCAGTACTTC.

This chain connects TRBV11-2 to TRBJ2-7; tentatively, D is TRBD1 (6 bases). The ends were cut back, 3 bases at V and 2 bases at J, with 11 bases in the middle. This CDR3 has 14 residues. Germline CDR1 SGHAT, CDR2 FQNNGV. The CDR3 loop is CASSFSGDPYEQYF. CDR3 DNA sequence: TGTGCCAGCAGCTTTTCAGGGGACCCCTACGAGCAGTACTTC.

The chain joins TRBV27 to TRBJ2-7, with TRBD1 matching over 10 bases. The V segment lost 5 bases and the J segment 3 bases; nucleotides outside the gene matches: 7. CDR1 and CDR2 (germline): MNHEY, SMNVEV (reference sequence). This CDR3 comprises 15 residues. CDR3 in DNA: TGTGCCAGCAGTCCCCATGGACAGGGGGGCTACGAGCAGTACTTC. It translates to CASSPHGQGGYEQYF.

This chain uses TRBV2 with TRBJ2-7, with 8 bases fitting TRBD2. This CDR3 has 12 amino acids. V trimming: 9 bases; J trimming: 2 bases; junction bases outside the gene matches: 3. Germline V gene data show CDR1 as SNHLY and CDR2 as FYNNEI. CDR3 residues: CASVAGTYEQYF. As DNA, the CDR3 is TGTGCCAGTGTAGCGGGAACCTACGAGCAGTACTTC.